This is a list of T cell receptor beta chains from one sample in a study of low-dose radiotherapy and immunotherapy resistance in tumors. TCRdb fed the reads into MiXCR, producing one record per CDR3 protein. The sample lists under 60,000 distinct CDR3 sequences, around 35% occurring once. Sequencing was performed on PBMCs, taken after low-dose radiotherapy plus immunotherapy. The source is a male donor with rectosigmoid adenocarcinoma. Each CDR3 is given with its conserved first and last residue. A D gene is named only where the DNA matches it firmly. Rows may omit the clone size; those that give it use once, few, many or a size class.

j_call: TRBJ1-5; d_call: NA; clone_size: NA; v_call: TRBV27; cdr3_nt: TGTGCCAGCAGTAGGCAGCCCAATCAGCCCCAGCATTTT; cdr3_aa: CASSRQPNQPQHF
j_call: TRBJ2-3; d_call: NA; clone_size: many; v_call: TRBV28; cdr3_nt: TGTGCCAGCAGTTTAAGTTCTTGGGGGACTAGCACAGATACGCAGTATTTT; cdr3_aa: CASSLSSWGTSTDTQYF
j_call: TRBJ2-3; d_call: NA; clone_size: few; v_call: TRBV28; cdr3_nt: TGTGCCAGCACCTCCGACACAGATACGCAGTATTTT; cdr3_aa: CASTSDTDTQYF
j_call: TRBJ1-5; d_call: NA; clone_size: medium-sized; v_call: TRBV28; cdr3_nt: TGTGCCAGCAGGCCTCGGGGAGGCGGCAATCAGCCCCAGCATTTT; cdr3_aa: CASRPRGGGNQPQHF
j_call: TRBJ2-2; d_call: TRBD2; clone_size: many; v_call: TRBV20-1; cdr3_nt: TGCAGTGCTACCCCCCGCGGGGGGCTAAACTTGAACACCGGGGAGCTGTTTTTT; cdr3_aa: CSATPRGGLNLNTGELFF
j_call: TRBJ1-1; d_call: NA; clone_size: many; v_call: TRBV4-1; cdr3_nt: TGCGCCAGCAGCCAAGTATCAGAGGGAGCTTTCTTT; cdr3_aa: CASSQVSEGAFF
j_call: TRBJ2-5; d_call: TRBD2; clone_size: many; v_call: TRBV7-8; cdr3_nt: TGTGCCAGCAGCTTAGCGAGCGGGGTTTGGGAGACCCAGTACTTC; cdr3_aa: CASSLASGVWETQYF
j_call: TRBJ2-3; d_call: TRBD2; clone_size: many; v_call: TRBV6-5; cdr3_nt: TGTGCCAGCAGCCCTCGACTAGCGGGAGATACGCAGTATTTT; cdr3_aa: CASSPRLAGDTQYF
j_call: TRBJ2-3; d_call: NA; clone_size: many; v_call: TRBV12-3/TRBV12-4; cdr3_nt: TGTGCCAGCAGTTTGCTTAGGTGGGAAGGACGAGGAGATACGCAGTATTTT; cdr3_aa: CASSLLRWEGRGDTQYF
j_call: TRBJ2-3; d_call: NA; clone_size: many; v_call: TRBV7-2; cdr3_nt: TGTGCCAGCAGCCCTTATACAGATACGCAGTATTTT; cdr3_aa: CASSPYTDTQYF
j_call: TRBJ2-7; d_call: TRBD1; clone_size: NA; v_call: TRBV27; cdr3_nt: TGTGCCAGCAGTTTCTACAGGGGGCGGCGGGAGCCGACCCACGAGCAGTACTTC; cdr3_aa: CASSFYRGRREPTHEQYF
j_call: TRBJ2-3; d_call: TRBD2; clone_size: NA; v_call: TRBV19; cdr3_nt: TGTGCCGCCTCCGGGACTAGCGGGACCACAGATACGCAGTATTTT; cdr3_aa: CAASGTSGTTDTQYF
j_call: TRBJ2-1; d_call: NA; clone_size: NA; v_call: TRBV6-2/TRBV6-3; cdr3_nt: TGTGCCAGCAGTTACCGAGCCAAAAACAATGAGCAGTTCTTC; cdr3_aa: CASSYRAKNNEQFF
j_call: TRBJ2-1; d_call: TRBD2; clone_size: many; v_call: TRBV28; cdr3_nt: TGTGCCAGCAGCCGACCACCCCCCCCGACTAGCGGGGTGAACTACAATGAGCAGTTCTTC; cdr3_aa: CASSRPPPPTSGVNYNEQFF
j_call: TRBJ2-3; d_call: NA; clone_size: many; v_call: TRBV2; cdr3_nt: TGTGCCAGCAGTGAAGAGATCACAGATACGCAGTATTTT; cdr3_aa: CASSEEITDTQYF
j_call: TRBJ1-1; d_call: NA; clone_size: many; v_call: TRBV7-2; cdr3_nt: TGTGCCAGCAGCTTATACGGGGGCATGAACACTGAAGCTTTCTTT; cdr3_aa: CASSLYGGMNTEAFF
j_call: TRBJ2-7; d_call: NA; clone_size: many; v_call: TRBV5-1; cdr3_nt: TGCGCCAGCACCCCCTGGAAGGAAGGGTCCTACGAGCAGTACTTC; cdr3_aa: CASTPWKEGSYEQYF